This entry lists 17 T cell receptor beta chains sequenced from one sample in a study of regulatory T cells in long-lasting Graves disease (TCRdb year 2021). The method was multiplex PCR. Sequencing took place on an Illumina HiSeq 4000. CDR3 regions were amplified by Arm-PCR with iRepertoire HTBI primers to construct TCR beta libraries. The raw public reads went through TCRdb reprocessing: fastp at Q25, MiXCR clone calling, in-frame beta chains kept. Identical CDR3 proteins give one entry, which carries the most common genes and DNA. Present in this sample are about 620,000 distinct CDR3 sequences, 15% to 20% of which were seen just once. The ten top clones hold around a sixth of the sample. In the paper's terms, the time point label means: newly diagnosed GD, antithyroid drugs for less than 3 months. RNA was extracted from PBMCs in TRIzol for both TCR sequencing and RNA sequencing. These sequences were also reported in another study, on T cells in Graves' hyperthyroidism and ophthalmopathy.

The sample in question was peripheral blood mononuclear cells (PBMCs), obtained at new diagnosis, from a patient treated with antithyroid drugs. The source of these receptors is a woman aged 25 to 39 with Graves disease. Donor details come from another sample of the same person, matched by shared clones.

Notes on this clonotype: This clone may be a read error of a much larger clone one base away. J is TRBJ2-7 and V is TRBV7-9; D is possibly TRBD1 or TRBD2 (5 bases each). The CDR3 is 11 residues long. Trimming pared 4 bases from V and 11 bases from J, leaving 12 bases between. Germline loops: CDR1 SEHNR, CDR2 FQNEAQ (reference sequence). CDR3 protein: CASSSGGIKYF. CDR3 sequence (DNA): TGTGCCAGCAGCTCTGGGGGAATTAAGTACTTC.

This clonotype has more than one count but fewer than ten. This chain joins TRBV7-2 and TRBJ1-4; no definite D call. The CDR3 is 13 residues long. Trimming removed 0 bases from V and 10 bases from J, with 9 bases in between. The germline CDR1 and CDR2 sequences are SGHTA and FQGNSA. The CDR3 is CASSLAAPVKLFF. Here the CDR3 DNA reads TGTGCCAGCAGCTTAGCCGCCCCGGTAAAACTGTTTTTT.

The rearrangement uses TRBV19 and TRBJ2-5, with no clear D. Deletions cut 3 bases from V and 2 bases from J, with 16 bases between. In germline, CDR1 is LNHDA, CDR2 SQIVND (reference sequence). The CDR3 has 16 amino acids. CDR3 nucleotide sequence: TGTGCCAGTAGTATCCGGAATCAGGCTAGGCAAGAGACCCAGTACTTC. Residues: CASSIRNQARQETQYF. The whole variable domain, remainder taken from reference TRBV19 and TRBJ2-5, is DGGITQSPKYLFRKEGQNVTLSCEQNLNHDAMYWYRQDPGQGLRLIYYSQIVNDFQKGDIAEGYSVSREKKESFPLTVTSAQKNPTAFYLCASSIRNQARQETQYFGPGTRLLVL.

This clonotype was detected only a few times. This chain joins TRBV7-9 and TRBJ2-7; 9 positions agree with TRBD1. The CDR3 extends over 14 amino acids. Trimming at V came to 3 bases and at J to 6 bases, leaving 6 bases not matched to a gene. Germline V gene data show CDR1 as SEHNR and CDR2 as FQNEAQ (reference sequence). Here the CDR3 reads CASSLGGQGFEQYF. CDR3 in DNA: TGTGCCAGCAGCTTGGGGGGACAGGGTTTCGAGCAGTACTTC.

This clonotype was detected many times. The V call is TRBV2, the J call TRBJ1-4, with 9 bases lining up with TRBD1. The CDR3 length is 15 residues. V lost 7 bases, J lost 8 bases, and 11 bases stayed unmatched. Germline V CDR1 and CDR2: SNHLY, FYNNEI. As DNA, the CDR3 is TGTGCCAGCAACCTGCCGGGACAGGGAAGAGAAAAACTGTTTTTT. Protein product: CASNLPGQGREKLFF.

This clonotype was detected only a few times. The J gene is TRBJ2-4, the V gene TRBV3-1; tentative D call: TRBD1 (6 bases). V was trimmed by 4 bases and J by 6 bases, leaving 25 bases between them. Germline lookup yields CDR1 LGHDT and CDR2 YNNKEL (reference sequence). The CDR3 has 18 residues. The CDR3 here is CASSRDLPDRSILNIQYF. CDR3 nucleotides: TGTGCCAGCAGCCGCGACCTTCCCGACAGGTCCATCCTAAACATTCAGTACTTC.

The chain recombines TRBV3-1 with TRBJ2-3, with a tentative D call TRBD1 (6 bases). CDR1 LGHDT and CDR2 YNNKEL come from the germline V gene (reference sequence). This CDR3 is built from 15 residues. With 1 base removed from V and 2 bases from J, the gap between germline ends came to 10 bases. CDR3: CASSQGDKFTDTQYF. The CDR3 nucleotides read TGTGCCAGCAGCCAAGGGGACAAATTCACAGATACGCAGTATTTT.

This clonotype has a count of ten or more. The chain couples TRBV24-1 to TRBJ1-2; D is uncertain. The V gene lost 3 bases and the J gene lost 4 bases, with 11 bases spanning the gap. This CDR3 spans 14 amino acids. CDR1 is KGHDR, CDR2 SFDVKD, per germline. The CDR3 sequence is CATSDLGYSYGYTF. CDR3 bases: TGTGCCACCAGTGATCTCGGGTACAGCTATGGCTACACCTTC.

V and J are TRBV6-5 and TRBJ2-2, with D perhaps assigned TRBD1 or TRBD2 (6 bases each). This CDR3 contains 15 residues. Per germline, CDR1 MNHEY and CDR2 SVGAGI. Trimming removed 4 bases at V and 4 bases at J, with 13 bases between. CDR3 coding DNA: TGTGCCAGCAGTTTTGGGGGGCGTGGCACCGGGGAGCTGTTTTTT. Translation gives CASSFGGRGTGELFF.

This clonotype has a handful of counts. V is TRBV11-3 and J is TRBJ1-5; D gene uncertain. Germline V gives CDR1 SGHNT, CDR2 YENEEA. CDR3 length: 11 residues. The CDR3 spells CVLAGFQPQHF. CDR3 DNA: TGTGTCCTAGCGGGGTTCCAGCCCCAGCATTTT.

V usage is TRBV6-4 and J usage is TRBJ1-2, with TRBD1 as a possible D gene (5 bases). This CDR3 region has 12 residues. CDR1 MRHNA and CDR2 SNTAGT come from the germline V gene. V lost 0 bases and J 7 bases, leaving 6 bases between the germline ends. CDR3 bases: TGTGCCAGCAGTGACTCGAGGGGTGGCTACACCTTC. Translating gives CASSDSRGGYTF.

This clonotype appeared many times. The J gene is TRBJ2-1, the V gene TRBV24-1; 11 bases are shared with TRBD1. V dropped 7 bases and J dropped 5; count of bases not matched to a gene: 6. The V gene's germline CDR1 is KGHDR and CDR2 SFDVKD. This CDR3 comprises 15 residues. The CDR3 region is CATRDPGQGDNEQFF. CDR3 DNA sequence: TGTGCCACCAGAGACCCGGGACAGGGGGACAATGAGCAGTTCTTC.

This clonotype was detected ten times or more. The V gene is TRBV11-3, the J gene TRBJ2-1, with TRBD2 as a possible D gene (6 bases). The CDR3 covers 16 residues. V was trimmed by 1 base and J by 4 bases, leaving 14 bases between them. Germline assignment: CDR1 SGHNT and CDR2 YENEEA. CDR3 protein: CASSLGLLATYNEQFF. CDR3 bases: TGTGCCAGCAGCTTAGGGTTGCTAGCGACGTACAATGAGCAGTTCTTC.

This clonotype was found many times. V and J are TRBV28 and TRBJ2-5; D gene uncertain. The CDR3 is 14 residues long. Trimming left V 6 bases short and J 0 bases short, with 11 bases between. The germline CDR1 and CDR2 sequences are MDHEN and SYDVKM. The CDR3 spells CASRSTRYQETQYF. CDR3 nucleotides: TGTGCCAGCAGGTCCACACGGTACCAAGAGACCCAGTACTTC.

This clonotype was seen a few times. The V and J genes are TRBV5-1 and TRBJ1-1; 8 positions agree with TRBD1. Germline-derived CDR1 and CDR2 are SGHRS and YFSETQ. The CDR3 runs 14 residues. V lost 0 bases and J lost 5; bases outside the gene matches: 3. The CDR3 loop is CASSLDQGATEAFF. The DNA of the CDR3 is TGCGCCAGCAGCTTGGATCAGGGGGCAACTGAAGCTTTCTTT.

This clonotype was counted ten times or more. V is TRBV2 and J is TRBJ2-1; D not certain. This CDR3 has 15 residues. CDR1 is SNHLY, CDR2 FYNNEI, per germline. V lost 5 bases and J 0 bases, leaving 11 bases between the germline ends. The CDR3 sequence is CASSFRTSSYNEQFF. The DNA for the CDR3 is TGTGCCAGCAGTTTTAGGACGAGCTCCTACAATGAGCAGTTCTTC.

This clonotype was detected once. Possible read error: a much larger clone is one base away. The rearrangement joins TRBV18 to TRBJ1-1; possibly TRBD1 for D (6 bases). CDR1 and CDR2 (germline): KGHSH, LQKENI. The CDR3 consists of 13 residues. The CDR3 nucleotides read TGTGCCTCCACGGACAGCCTGAACACTGAAGCTCTCTTT. The encoded protein is CASTDSLNTEALF.